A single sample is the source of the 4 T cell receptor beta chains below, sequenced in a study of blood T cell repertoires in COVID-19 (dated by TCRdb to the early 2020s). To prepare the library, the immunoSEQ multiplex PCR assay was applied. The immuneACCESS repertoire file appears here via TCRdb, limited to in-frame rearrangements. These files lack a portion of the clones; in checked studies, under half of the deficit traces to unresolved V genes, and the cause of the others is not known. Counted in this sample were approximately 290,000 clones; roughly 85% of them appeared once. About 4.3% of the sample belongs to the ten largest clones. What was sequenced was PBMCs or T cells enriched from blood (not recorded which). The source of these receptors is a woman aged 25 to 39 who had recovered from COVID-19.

The DNA for the CDR3 is TGTGCCAGTAGTCAATACCGGCCAGGGGGCAGCTATGGCTACACCTTC. It translates to CASSQYRPGGSYGYTF. V gene TRBV19 combines with J gene TRBJ1-2, with 8 bases lining up with TRBD1. The V and J ends lost 5 bases and 4 bases, in that order; junction bases with no gene match: 12. This CDR3 is built from 16 residues. Germline V gene lookup returns CDR1 LNHDA and CDR2 SQIVND (reference sequence).

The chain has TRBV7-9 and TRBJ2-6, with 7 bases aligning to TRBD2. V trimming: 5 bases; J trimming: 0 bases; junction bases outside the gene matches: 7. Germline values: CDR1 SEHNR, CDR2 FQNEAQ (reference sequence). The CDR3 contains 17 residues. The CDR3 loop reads CASSPRGVGSGANVLTF. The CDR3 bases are TGTGCCAGCAGCCCTCGGGGGGTCGGCTCTGGGGCCAACGTCCTGACTTTC.

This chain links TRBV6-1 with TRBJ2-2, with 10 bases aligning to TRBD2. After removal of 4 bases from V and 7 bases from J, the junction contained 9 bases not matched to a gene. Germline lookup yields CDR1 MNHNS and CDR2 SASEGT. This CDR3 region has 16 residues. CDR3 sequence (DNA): TGTGCCAGCAGTGCGTCAAGCGGGAGGGCAATCGGGGAGCTGTTTTTT. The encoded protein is CASSASSGRAIGELFF.

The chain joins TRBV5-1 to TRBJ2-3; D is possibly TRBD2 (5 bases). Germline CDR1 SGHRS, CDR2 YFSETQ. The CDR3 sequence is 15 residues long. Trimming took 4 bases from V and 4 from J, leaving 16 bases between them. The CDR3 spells CASSPGRLDADTQYF. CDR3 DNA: TGCGCCAGCAGCCCGGGGAGATTAGACGCAGATACGCAGTATTTT.